Sequencing of this T cell receptor beta chain was carried out in a study of vaccination and CD4 T cells after COVID-19. About the research overall: Convalescent patients gave post-COVID blood a median roughly 96 days post-diagnosis, range 35 to 161. Post-vaccine sample collection happened at a median of approximately 77 days after dose two, ranging 14 to 241.

Treatment defined: approximately 9-day PBMC culture with coronavirus spike peptide pools or control peptides (ViraFEST assay). This clonotype was observed a handful of times. Antigen: not known. Cultured CD4+ T cells had their DNA profiled by the Oncomine TCR Beta short-read assay. TCRdb independently ran MiXCR on the PCR reads; one entry per CDR3 protein. The sample carries almost 20,000 distinct CDR3 sequences, around half recorded once. This CDR3 has 13 residues. The trim removed 5 bases at V and 6 bases at J, leaving 6 bases unmatched. CDR1 and CDR2 from the germline V gene are LNHDA and SQIVND (reference sequence).

This clonotype was obtained from a human donor who had recovered from COVID-19. The V and J genes are TRBV19 and TRBJ1-2, with TRBD1 matching 7 bases. Sequenced material: CD4+ T cells from blood, cultured in vitro, taken before SARS-CoV-2 vaccination. CDR3 region: CASSPGTVNGYTF. CDR3 DNA: TGTGCCAGTAGTCCCGGGACAGTGAATGGCTACACCTTC.